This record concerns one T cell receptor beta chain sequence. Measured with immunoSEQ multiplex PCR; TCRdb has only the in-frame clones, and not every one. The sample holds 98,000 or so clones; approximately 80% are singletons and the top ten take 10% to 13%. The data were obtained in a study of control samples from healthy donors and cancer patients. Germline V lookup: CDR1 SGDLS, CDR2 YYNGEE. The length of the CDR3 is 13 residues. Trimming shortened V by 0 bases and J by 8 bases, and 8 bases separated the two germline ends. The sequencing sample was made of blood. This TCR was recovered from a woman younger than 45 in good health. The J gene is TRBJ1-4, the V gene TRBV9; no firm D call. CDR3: CASSVALGEKLFF. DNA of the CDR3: TGTGCCAGCAGCGTAGCTCTCGGAGAAAAACTGTTTTTT.